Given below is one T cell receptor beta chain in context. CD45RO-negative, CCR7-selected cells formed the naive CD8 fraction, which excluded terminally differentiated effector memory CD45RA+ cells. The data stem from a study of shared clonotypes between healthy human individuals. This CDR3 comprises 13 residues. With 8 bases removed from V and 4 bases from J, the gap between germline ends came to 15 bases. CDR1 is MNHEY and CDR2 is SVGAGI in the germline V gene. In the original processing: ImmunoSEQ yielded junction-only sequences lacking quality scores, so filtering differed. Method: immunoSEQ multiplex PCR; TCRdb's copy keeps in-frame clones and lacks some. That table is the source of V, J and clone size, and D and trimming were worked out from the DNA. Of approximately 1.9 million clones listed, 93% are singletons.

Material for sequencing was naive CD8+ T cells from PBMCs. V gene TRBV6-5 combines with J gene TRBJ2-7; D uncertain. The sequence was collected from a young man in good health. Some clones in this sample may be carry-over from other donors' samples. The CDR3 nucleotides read TGTGCCAGCGCCTGGGGTCCGGGTTACGAGCAGTACTTC. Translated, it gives CASAWGPGYEQYF.